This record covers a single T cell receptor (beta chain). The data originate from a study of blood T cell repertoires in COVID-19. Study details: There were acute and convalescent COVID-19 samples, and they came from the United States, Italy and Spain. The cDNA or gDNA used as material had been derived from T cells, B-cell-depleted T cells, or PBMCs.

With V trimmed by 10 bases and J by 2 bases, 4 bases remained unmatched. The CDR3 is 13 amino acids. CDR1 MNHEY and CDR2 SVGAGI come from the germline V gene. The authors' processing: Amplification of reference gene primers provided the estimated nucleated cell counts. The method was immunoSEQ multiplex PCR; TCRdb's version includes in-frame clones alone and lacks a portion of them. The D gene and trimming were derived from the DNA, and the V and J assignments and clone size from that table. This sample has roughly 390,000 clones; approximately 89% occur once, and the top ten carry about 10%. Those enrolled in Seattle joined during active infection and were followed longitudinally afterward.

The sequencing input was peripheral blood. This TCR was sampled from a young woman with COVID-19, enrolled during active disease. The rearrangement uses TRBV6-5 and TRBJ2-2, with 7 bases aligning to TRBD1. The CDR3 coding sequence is TGTGCCACCGGGACAGTCAACACCGGGGAGCTGTTTTTT. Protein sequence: CATGTVNTGELFF.